This passage covers 19 T cell receptor beta chains from one sample sequenced in a study of cytotoxic CD8 clonotypes in ibrutinib-treated CLL. Assay used: immunoSEQ multiplex PCR; TCRdb lists only in-frame clones, some missing. Of 200,000 to 250,000 clones detected, approximately 79% appear once; the ten largest clones hold over 10%. Source: PBMCs, taken after 12 months of ibrutinib treatment. These receptors were collected from a human donor with chronic lymphocytic leukemia.

The J gene is TRBJ2-6, the V gene TRBV11-3; TRBD1 agrees at 9 bases. The CDR3 runs 18 residues. Germline values: CDR1 SGHNT, CDR2 YENEEA. The trim removed 5 bases at V and 2 bases at J, leaving 10 bases unmatched. The CDR3 bases are TGTGCCAGCAGCCCTGGACCGGGACAGGGAGCTGGGGCCAACGTCCTGACTTTC. Its translation is CASSPGPGQGAGANVLTF.

The chain links TRBV28 to TRBJ2-7; possibly TRBD1 for D (7 bases). With 2 bases removed from V and 6 bases from J, the gap between germline ends came to 14 bases. The CDR3 spans 14 residues. Germline V gene data show CDR1 as MDHEN and CDR2 as SYDVKM. This chain's CDR3 is CASSLDQGGTEQYF. CDR3 bases: TGTGCCAGCAGTTTAGACCAGGGGGGTACCGAGCAGTACTTC.

This clone showed up just a few times. The chain recombines TRBV9 with TRBJ1-6; 9 positions agree with TRBD1. The V segment lost 0 bases and the J segment 10 bases; nucleotides outside the gene matches: 5. Germline loops: CDR1 SGDLS, CDR2 YYNGEE. This CDR3 is built from 15 residues. CDR3 coding DNA: TGTGCCAGCAGCGTAGCGGGACAGGGTATGTCACCCCTCCACTTT. Residues: CASSVAGQGMSPLHF.

The chain recombines TRBV10-3 with TRBJ1-4; 8 bases line up with TRBD1. Germline V gives CDR1 ENHRY, CDR2 SYGVKD. This CDR3 region has 14 residues. V lost 5 bases, J lost 3 bases, and 2 bases stayed unmatched. The CDR3 DNA sequence: TGTGCCATCAGTAGACAGGGGCCTAATGAAAAACTGTTTTTT. Translating gives CAISRQGPNEKLFF.

This clone was observed a few times. The chain has TRBV7-9 and TRBJ2-7, with 9 bases lining up with TRBD1. The V gene end was trimmed by 5 bases and the J gene end by 4 bases; junction bases not matched to a gene: 6. Per germline, CDR1 SEHNR and CDR2 FQNEAQ (reference sequence). This CDR3 region has 14 residues. The DNA of the CDR3 is TGTGCCAGCAGCCCTTCGACAGGGGGATACGAGCAGTACTTC. This codes for CASSPSTGGYEQYF.

The V call is TRBV5-6, the J call TRBJ2-3; D might be TRBD1 (5 bases). Trimming left V 4 bases short and J 2 bases short, with 14 bases between. CDR1 and CDR2 from the germline V gene are SGHDT and YYEEEE. This CDR3 spans 15 amino acids. The CDR3 protein is CASSATGPLTDTQYF. CDR3 nucleotides: TGTGCCAGCAGCGCAACAGGACCCCTCACAGATACGCAGTATTTT.

The chain combines TRBV18 with TRBJ1-4; 8 bases agree with TRBD1. The V gene end was trimmed by 6 bases and the J gene end by 7 bases; junction bases not matched to a gene: 10. The CDR3 is 15 amino acids. Germline CDR1 reads KGHSH; CDR2 reads LQKENI. The CDR3 reads CASSSTGQGGEKLFF. The DNA of the CDR3 is TGTGCCAGCTCGTCAACTGGACAGGGCGGTGAAAAACTGTTTTTT.

The V call is TRBV6-6, the J call TRBJ2-7; 7 bases align to TRBD2. The junction had 7 bases not matched to a gene; V was cut back by 4 bases and J by 1 base. The CDR3 has 15 amino acids. The germline gives CDR1 MNHNY, CDR2 SVGAGI (reference sequence). The CDR3 sequence: CASSSRTSQSYEQYF. The CDR3 nucleotides read TGTGCCAGCAGTTCACGGACTAGTCAGTCCTACGAGCAGTACTTC.

The rearrangement links TRBV11-2 to TRBJ2-1; TRBD2 is a possible D gene (6 bases). The CDR3 contains 13 residues. The germline V gene has CDR1 SGHAT and CDR2 FQNNGV. V lost 4 bases, J lost 9 bases, and 13 bases lay in between. CDR3 amino acids: CASSSGDWGEQFF. CDR3 DNA: TGTGCCAGCAGCTCCGGGGACTGGGGTGAGCAGTTCTTC.

The CDR3 reads CASSQDLAGGNEQFF. For the CDR3, the DNA is TGTGCCAGCAGCCAAGATTTAGCGGGAGGCAATGAGCAGTTCTTC. The chain is built from TRBV4-2 and TRBJ2-1; TRBD2 matches at 10 bases. Germline CDR1 LGHNA, CDR2 YNFKEQ. This CDR3 has 15 residues. With V trimmed by 0 bases and J by 6 bases, 2 bases remained unmatched.

Only a few counts were recorded for this clone. This chain joins TRBV9 and TRBJ1-1; D ambiguous. CDR1 SGDLS and CDR2 YYNGEE come from the germline V gene. Trimming pared 0 bases from V and 2 bases from J, leaving 8 bases between. The CDR3 sequence is 14 residues long. CDR3 region: CASSVGGSNTEAFF. The CDR3 DNA reads TGTGCCAGCAGCGTAGGCGGCAGTAACACTGAAGCTTTCTTT.

This chain uses TRBV19 with TRBJ2-7; D is perhaps TRBD1 (5 bases). Germline CDR1 LNHDA, CDR2 SQIVND (reference sequence). Trimming pared 0 bases from V and 6 bases from J, leaving 9 bases between. The CDR3 loop spans 13 amino acids. CDR3 in amino acids: CASSIDRVAEQYF. In DNA, the CDR3 is TGTGCCAGTAGTATAGACAGGGTCGCCGAGCAGTACTTC.

This sequence joins TRBV15 and TRBJ2-5; D remains unclear. The germline V gene has CDR1 LNHNV and CDR2 YYDKDF (reference sequence). Trimming removed 0 bases at V and 5 bases at J, with 16 bases between. This CDR3 contains 16 residues. The CDR3 region is CATSRDYEPRTETQYF. The CDR3, as DNA: TGTGCCACCAGCAGAGATTACGAGCCCCGGACGGAGACCCAGTACTTC. Complete variable domain (other parts from reference TRBV15 and TRBJ2-5): DAMVIQNPRYQVTQFGKPVTLSCSQTLNHNVMYWYQQKSSQAPKLLFHYYDKDFNNEADTPDNFQSRRPNTSFCFLDIRSPGLGDTAMYLCATSRDYEPRTETQYFGPGTRLLVL.

The V call is TRBV9, the J call TRBJ1-1, with D possibly TRBD1 on 5 matching bases. The CDR3 totals 15 residues. Trimming pared 7 bases from V and 1 base from J, leaving 17 bases between. Germline CDR1 reads SGDLS; CDR2 reads YYNGEE. The CDR3 coding sequence is TGTGCCAGCCGAAAGCTCGACAGACCGAACACTGAAGCTTTCTTT. Its translation: CASRKLDRPNTEAFF.

This CDR3 reads CASKQGASQPQHF. The CDR3 coding sequence is TGTGCCAGCAAACAGGGGGCTTCTCAGCCCCAGCATTTT. This chain joins TRBV6-6 and TRBJ1-5, with 9 positions matching TRBD1. The CDR3 runs to 13 residues. Looked up from germline, CDR1 is MNHNY and CDR2 is SVGAGI (reference sequence). V was pared by 7 bases and J by 6 bases, with 4 bases of the junction left unmatched.

The chain has TRBV6-5 and TRBJ2-7; the D gene is possibly TRBD1 (6 bases). This CDR3 has 14 residues. The germline V gene has CDR1 MNHEY and CDR2 SVGAGI. V gave up 6 bases and J gave up 4 bases, with 16 bases separating them. The CDR3 DNA reads as TGTGCCAGCAGCCTCAGGGGAATGGGTTACGAGCAGTACTTC. Translated, it gives CASSLRGMGYEQYF.

This sequence joins TRBV6-5 and TRBJ2-1, with 7 bases fitting TRBD2. In germline, CDR1 is MNHEY, CDR2 SVGAGI. The CDR3 contains 14 residues. V lost 8 bases and J lost 5; bases outside the gene matches: 9. The DNA for the CDR3 is TGTGCCAGCGCCCCGAGACTAGCACACAATGAGCAGTTCTTC. This codes for CASAPRLAHNEQFF.

The rearrangement uses TRBV7-2 and TRBJ2-7; 7 bases map to TRBD1. This CDR3 has 13 residues. Germline-derived CDR1 and CDR2 are SGHTA and FQGNSA. V shed 1 base, J shed 5 bases, and the junction held 2 bases outside the gene matches. CDR3 sequence reads: CASSLGQGDEQYF. CDR3 DNA sequence: TGTGCCAGCAGCTTAGGACAGGGAGACGAGCAGTACTTC. Full variable domain (remainder filled in from reference TRBV7-2 and TRBJ2-7): GAGVSQSPSNKVTEKGKDVELRCDPISGHTALYWYRQSLGQGLEFLIYFQGNSAPDKSGLPSDRFSAERTGGSVSTLTIQRTQQEDSAVYLCASSLGQGDEQYFGPGTRLTVT.

The chain recombines TRBV14 with TRBJ2-1, with 8 bases that match TRBD2. With 3 bases clipped from V and 7 bases from J, the junction kept 5 bases outside the gene matches. CDR3 length: 14 amino acids. Germline CDR1 and CDR2: SGHDN and FVKESK. CDR3 region: CASSHTGTSNEQFF. CDR3 bases: TGTGCCAGCAGCCATACCGGGACTAGTAATGAGCAGTTCTTC. Complete variable domain (other parts from reference TRBV14 and TRBJ2-1): EAGVTQFPSHSVIEKGQTVTLRCDPISGHDNLYWYRRVMGKEIKFLLHFVKESKQDESGMPNNRFLAERTGGTYSTLKVQPAELEDSGVYFCASSHTGTSNEQFFGPGTRLTVL.